Listed here are 2 T cell receptor beta chains from one sample, sequenced in a study of blood T cell repertoires in COVID-19. Data came from immunoSEQ multiplex PCR; TCRdb stores just in-frame clones and leaves some out. The sample has approximately 70,000 clones, around 90% seen once. Sequencing input: peripheral blood. These receptor sequences come from a woman of 80 years or more with active COVID-19.

J is TRBJ2-1 and V is TRBV7-9; 13 bases map to TRBD2. CDR1 and CDR2 (germline): SEHNR, FQNEAQ (reference sequence). The J segment lost 2 bases and the V segment lost 4 bases, leaving 5 bases of the junction unmatched. The CDR3 is 17 amino acids. CDR3 coding DNA: TGTGCCAGCAGCTCCCGACTAGCGGGAGGCCCCTACAATGAGCAGTTCTTC. Translation: CASSSRLAGGPYNEQFF.

The chain carries TRBV9 and TRBJ1-4; TRBD1 is a possible D gene (5 bases). Deletions cut 3 bases from V and 7 bases from J, with 13 bases between. The V gene's germline CDR1 is SGDLS and CDR2 YYNGEE. The CDR3 covers 14 residues. The CDR3, as DNA: TGTGCCAGCAGCGAGACAGTTTCGGGTGAAAAACTGTTTTTT. Encoded protein: CASSETVSGEKLFF.